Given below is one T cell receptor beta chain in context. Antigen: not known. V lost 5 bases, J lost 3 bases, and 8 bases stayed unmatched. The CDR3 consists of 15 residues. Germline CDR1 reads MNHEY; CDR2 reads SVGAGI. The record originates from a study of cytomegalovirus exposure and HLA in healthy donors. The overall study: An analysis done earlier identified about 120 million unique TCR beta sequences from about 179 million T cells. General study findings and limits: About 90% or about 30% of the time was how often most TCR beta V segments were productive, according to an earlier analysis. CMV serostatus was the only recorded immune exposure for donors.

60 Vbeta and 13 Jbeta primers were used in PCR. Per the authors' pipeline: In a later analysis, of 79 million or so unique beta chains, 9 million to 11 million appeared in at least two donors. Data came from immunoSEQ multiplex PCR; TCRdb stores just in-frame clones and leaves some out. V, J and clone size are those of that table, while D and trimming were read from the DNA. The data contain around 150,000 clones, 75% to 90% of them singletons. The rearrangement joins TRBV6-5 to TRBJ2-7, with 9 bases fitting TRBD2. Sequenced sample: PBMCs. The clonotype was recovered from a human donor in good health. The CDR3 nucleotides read TGTGCCAGCAGTAATCTCCCAGCGGGGGGCTACGAGCAGTACTTC. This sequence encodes CASSNLPAGGYEQYF.